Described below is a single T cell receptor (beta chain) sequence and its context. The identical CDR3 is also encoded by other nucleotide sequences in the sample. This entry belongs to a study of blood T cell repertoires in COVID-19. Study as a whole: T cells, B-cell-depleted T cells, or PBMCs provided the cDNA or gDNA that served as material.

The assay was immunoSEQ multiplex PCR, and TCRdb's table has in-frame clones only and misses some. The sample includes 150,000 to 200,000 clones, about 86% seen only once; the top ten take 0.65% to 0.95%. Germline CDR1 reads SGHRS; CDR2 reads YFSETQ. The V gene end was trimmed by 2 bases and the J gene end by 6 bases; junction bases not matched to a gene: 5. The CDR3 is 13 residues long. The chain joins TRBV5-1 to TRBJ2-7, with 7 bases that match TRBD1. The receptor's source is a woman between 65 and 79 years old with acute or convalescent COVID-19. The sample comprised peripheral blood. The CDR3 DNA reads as TGCGCCAGCAGCTTAGGGGGCCCTCGCGAGCAGTACTTC. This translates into CASSLGGPREQYF.